The clone carrying this T cell receptor beta chain turned up a few times. The data were produced by immunoSEQ multiplex PCR, yet TCRdb's version contains in-frame clones alone and is incomplete. This table has about 13,000 clones, around 73% appearing once. The data derive from a study of sequential checkpoint blockade in melanoma. The germline V gene encodes CDR1 SGHDN and CDR2 FVKESK. Trimming pared 3 bases from V and 5 bases from J, leaving 12 bases between. This CDR3 comprises 14 residues. Treatment indicated: randomized to nivolumab then ipilimumab (arm A) or the reverse (arm B). The specimen was CD8+ T cells sorted from blood (inferred from file names), collected from a patient given nivolumab and ipilimumab in sequence. The chain combines TRBV14 with TRBJ2-3; TRBD2 might be the D (5 bases). This TCR derives from a human donor with melanoma. The CDR3 protein is CASSQWTLKDTQYF. In DNA form, the CDR3 reads TGTGCCAGCAGCCAGTGGACTCTCAAAGATACGCAGTATTTT.